This T cell receptor beta chain is from a study of blood T cells in healthy people across ages. Study-wide results and limits: TCR beta diversity correlated strongly with naive T cell percentage.

This clonotype was seen a few times. Its specificity is unknown. Combining a sample-barcoded 5' primer with a J-beta primer mix, a second PCR ran for roughly 7 to 11 cycles. Every molecule of cDNA carried a tag from a template-switch adaptor with 12 random nucleotides. TCRdb reprocessed the 5' RACE reads via MiXCR and lists one record per CDR3 protein. Here the sample spans 850,000 to 1,300,000 distinct CDR3 sequences, around 43% being singletons. The sequence came from an older woman in good health. Sequencing input: blood.

CDR3 sequence: CASSLYTIVEETQYF. Here the CDR3 DNA reads TGTGCCAGCAGCTTATATACTATAGTCGAGGAGACCCAGTACTTC. The V call is TRBV7-9, the J call TRBJ2-5, with no clear D. The germline gives CDR1 SEHNR, CDR2 FQNEAQ (reference sequence). This CDR3 is 15 amino acids long. V lost 2 bases, J lost 5 bases, and 15 bases lay in between.